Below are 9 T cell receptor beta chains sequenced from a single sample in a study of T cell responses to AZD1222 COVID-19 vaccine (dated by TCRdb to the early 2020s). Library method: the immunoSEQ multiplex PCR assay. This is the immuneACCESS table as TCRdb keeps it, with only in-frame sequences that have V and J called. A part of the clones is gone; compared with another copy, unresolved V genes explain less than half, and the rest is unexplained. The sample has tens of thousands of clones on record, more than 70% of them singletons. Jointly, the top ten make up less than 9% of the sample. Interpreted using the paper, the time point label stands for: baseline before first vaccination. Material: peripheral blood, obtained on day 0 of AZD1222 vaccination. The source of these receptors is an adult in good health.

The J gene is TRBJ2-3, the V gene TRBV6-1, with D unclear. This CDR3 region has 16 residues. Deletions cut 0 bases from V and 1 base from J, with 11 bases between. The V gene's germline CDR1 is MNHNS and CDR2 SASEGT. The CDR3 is CASSEAWQIRTDTQYF. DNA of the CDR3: TGTGCCAGCAGTGAAGCGTGGCAGATTCGCACAGATACGCAGTATTTT.

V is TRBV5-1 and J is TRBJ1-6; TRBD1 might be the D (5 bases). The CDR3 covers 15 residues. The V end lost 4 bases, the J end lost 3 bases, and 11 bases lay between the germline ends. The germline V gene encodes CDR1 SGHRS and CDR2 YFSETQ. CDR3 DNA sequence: TGCGCCAGCAGCCCACAGGAGGACTATAATTCACCCCTCCACTTT. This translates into CASSPQEDYNSPLHF. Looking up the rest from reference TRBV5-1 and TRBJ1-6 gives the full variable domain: KAGVTQTPRYLIKTRGQQVTLSCSPISGHRSVSWYQQTPGQGLQFLFEYFSETQRNKGNFPGRFSGRQFSNSRSEMNVSTLELGDSALYLCASSPQEDYNSPLHFGNGTRLTVT.

The CDR3 nucleotides are TGTGCCAGCAGCCAAGACCCTGGGGGGGGGAATTCACCCCTCCACTTT. Residues: CASSQDPGGGNSPLHF. The rearrangement joins TRBV4-2 to TRBJ1-6; the D gene is possibly TRBD1 (5 bases). This CDR3 has 16 amino acids. V was pared by 0 bases and J by 7 bases, with 13 bases between. Germline values: CDR1 LGHNA, CDR2 YNFKEQ.

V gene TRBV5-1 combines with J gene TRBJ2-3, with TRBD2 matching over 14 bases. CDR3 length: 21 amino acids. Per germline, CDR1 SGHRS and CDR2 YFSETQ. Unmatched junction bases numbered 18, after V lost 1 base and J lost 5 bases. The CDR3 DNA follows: TGCGCCAGCAGCTTGCGGAGTTGGATTGACGGGACTAGCGGGAGAGGAGATACGCAGTATTTT. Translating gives CASSLRSWIDGTSGRGDTQYF.

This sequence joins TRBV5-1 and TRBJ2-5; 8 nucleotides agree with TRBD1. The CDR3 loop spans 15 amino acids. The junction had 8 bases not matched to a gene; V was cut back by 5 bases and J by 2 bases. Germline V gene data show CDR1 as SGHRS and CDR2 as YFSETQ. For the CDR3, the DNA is TGCGCCAGCAGACCCTCCAGGGGGCATCAAGAGACCCAGTACTTC. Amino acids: CASRPSRGHQETQYF.

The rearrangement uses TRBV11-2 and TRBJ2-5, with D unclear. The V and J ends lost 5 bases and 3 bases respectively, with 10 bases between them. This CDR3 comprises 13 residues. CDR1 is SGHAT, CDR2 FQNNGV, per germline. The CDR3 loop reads CASSPPSKETQYF. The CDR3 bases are TGTGCCAGCAGCCCTCCTTCAAAAGAGACCCAGTACTTC.

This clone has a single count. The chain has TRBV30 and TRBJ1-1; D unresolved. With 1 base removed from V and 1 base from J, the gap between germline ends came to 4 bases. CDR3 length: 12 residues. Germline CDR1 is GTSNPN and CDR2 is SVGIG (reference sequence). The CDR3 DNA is TGTGCCTGGAGTGCCTCGAACACTGAAGCTTTCTTT. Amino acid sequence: CAWSASNTEAFF.

CDR3 amino acids: CASVGTYTGELFF. The DNA for the CDR3 is TGTGCCAGCGTAGGGACGTACACCGGGGAGCTGTTTTTT. The chain uses TRBV19 and TRBJ2-2; D might be TRBD1 or TRBD2, each matching 5 bases. Germline CDR1 LNHDA, CDR2 SQIVND (reference sequence). V was trimmed by 9 bases and J by 3 bases, leaving 11 bases between them. The CDR3 covers 13 residues. Complete variable domain (other parts from reference TRBV19 and TRBJ2-2): DGGITQSPKYLFRKEGQNVTLSCEQNLNHDAMYWYRQDPGQGLRLIYYSQIVNDFQKGDIAEGYSVSREKKESFPLTVTSAQKNPTAFYLCASVGTYTGELFFGEGSRLTVL.

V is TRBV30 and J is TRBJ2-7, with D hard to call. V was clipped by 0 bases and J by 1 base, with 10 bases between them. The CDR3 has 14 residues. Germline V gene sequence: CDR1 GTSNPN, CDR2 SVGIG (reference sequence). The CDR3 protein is CAWSVLGLSYEQYF. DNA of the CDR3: TGTGCCTGGAGTGTACTGGGTCTATCCTACGAGCAGTACTTC.